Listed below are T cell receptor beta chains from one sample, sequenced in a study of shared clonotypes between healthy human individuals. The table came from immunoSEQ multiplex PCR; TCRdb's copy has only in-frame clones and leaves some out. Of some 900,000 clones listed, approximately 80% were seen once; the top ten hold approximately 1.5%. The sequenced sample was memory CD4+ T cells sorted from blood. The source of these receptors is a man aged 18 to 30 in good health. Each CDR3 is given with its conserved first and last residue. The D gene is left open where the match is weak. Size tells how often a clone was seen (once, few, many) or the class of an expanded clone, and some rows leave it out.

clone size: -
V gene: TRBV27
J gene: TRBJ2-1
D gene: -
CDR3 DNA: TGTGCCAGCAGTCTTACCTCTTGGGCGTACAATGAGCAGTTCTTC
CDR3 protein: CASSLTSWAYNEQFF

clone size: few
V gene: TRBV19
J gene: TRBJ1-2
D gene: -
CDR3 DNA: TGTGCCAGTAGTGCTACAGGGACCCTTCATGGCTACACCTTC
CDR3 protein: CASSATGTLHGYTF

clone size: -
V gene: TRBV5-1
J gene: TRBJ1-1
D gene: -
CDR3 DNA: TGCGCCAGCAGCTTGGACAGCCCCGGGGACACTGAAGCTTTCTTT
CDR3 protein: CASSLDSPGDTEAFF

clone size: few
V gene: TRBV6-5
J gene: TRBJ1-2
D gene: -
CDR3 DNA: TGTGCCAGCAGTCTGGGCGGTTTCGGCCGCTATGGCTACACCTTC
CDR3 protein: CASSLGGFGRYGYTF

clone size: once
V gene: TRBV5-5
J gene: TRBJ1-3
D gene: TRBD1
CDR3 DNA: TGTGCCAGCAGCCCACAGGGGACTGGAAACACCATATATTTT
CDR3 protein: CASSPQGTGNTIYF

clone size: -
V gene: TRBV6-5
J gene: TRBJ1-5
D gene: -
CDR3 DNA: TGTGCCAGCAGTTACTCAGGGACGGCTCAGCCCCAGCATTTT
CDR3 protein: CASSYSGTAQPQHF

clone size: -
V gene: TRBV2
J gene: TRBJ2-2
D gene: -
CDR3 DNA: TGTGCCAGCAGTGCCACTGGAACGCGAGTCGGGGAGCTGTTTTTT
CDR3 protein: CASSATGTRVGELFF

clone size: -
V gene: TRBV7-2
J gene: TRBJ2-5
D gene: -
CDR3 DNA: TGTGCCAGCAGCATACTAGGCTTAAGAGGAGGGGAATATAAGAGAACCCAGTACTTC
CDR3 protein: CASSILGLRGGEYKRTQYF

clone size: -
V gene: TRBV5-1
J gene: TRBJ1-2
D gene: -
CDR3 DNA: TGCGCCAGCAGCTTGAAAAAGGAGTATGGCTACACCTTC
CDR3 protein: CASSLKKEYGYTF

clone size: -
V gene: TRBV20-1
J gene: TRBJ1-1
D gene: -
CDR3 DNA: TGCAGTGTAGGTAACACTGAAGCTTTCTTT
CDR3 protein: CSVGNTEAFF

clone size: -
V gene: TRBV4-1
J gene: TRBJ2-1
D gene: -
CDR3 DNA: TGCGCCAGCAGCCAAGTTGCGGGGAAAACCTACAATGAGCAGTTCTTC
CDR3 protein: CASSQVAGKTYNEQFF

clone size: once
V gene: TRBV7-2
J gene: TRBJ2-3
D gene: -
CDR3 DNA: TGTGCCAGCAGCTTACCAATACCTAGCACAGATACGCAGTATTTT
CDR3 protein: CASSLPIPSTDTQYF

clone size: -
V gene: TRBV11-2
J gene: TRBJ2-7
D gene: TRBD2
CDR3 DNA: TGTGCCAGCAGCTTAGCTGGCGGGGGGGTGTACGAGCAGTACTTC
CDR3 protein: CASSLAGGGVYEQYF

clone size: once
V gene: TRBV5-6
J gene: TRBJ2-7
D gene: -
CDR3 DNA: TGTGCCAGCAGCTTGGCGTATGGGGGCGAGCAGTACTTC
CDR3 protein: CASSLAYGGEQYF

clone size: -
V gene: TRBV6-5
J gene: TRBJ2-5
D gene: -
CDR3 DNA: TGTGCCAGCAGTTATAAGTGGGGGGAAGAGACCCAGTACTTC
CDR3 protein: CASSYKWGEETQYF

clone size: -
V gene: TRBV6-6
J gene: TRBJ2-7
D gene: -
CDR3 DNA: TGTGCCAGCAGTCGTCGGCGGGACCTTTACGAGCAGTACTTC
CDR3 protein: CASSRRRDLYEQYF

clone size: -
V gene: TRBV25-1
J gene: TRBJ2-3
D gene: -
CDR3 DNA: TGTGCCAGCACCGATGGGCAGGGCCGCACAGATACGCAGTATTTT
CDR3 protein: CASTDGQGRTDTQYF

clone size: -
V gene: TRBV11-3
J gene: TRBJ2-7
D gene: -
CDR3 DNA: TGTGCCAGCAGCCCAGGGTTGGGCCTCGGAGGGCAGTACTTC
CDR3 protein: CASSPGLGLGGQYF

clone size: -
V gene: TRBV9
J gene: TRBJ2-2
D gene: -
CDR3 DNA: TGTGCCAGCAGCGTAAGGGCGGAGGGGGAGCTGTTTTTT
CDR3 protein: CASSVRAEGELFF

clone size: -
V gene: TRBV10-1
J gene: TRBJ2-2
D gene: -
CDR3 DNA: TGCGCCAGCAGTGAGTCGATAGGGCTCAGCGGGGAGCTGTTTTTT
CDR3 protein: CASSESIGLSGELFF

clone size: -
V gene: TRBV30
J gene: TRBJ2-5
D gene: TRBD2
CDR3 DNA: TGTGCCTGGAATGACCGGGGGGGGCCGGGGACCCAGTACTTC
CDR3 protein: CAWNDRGGPGTQYF

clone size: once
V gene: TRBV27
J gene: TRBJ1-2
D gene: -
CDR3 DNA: TGTGCCAGCAGGGGGATGGCAGCCGGAAACTATGGCTACACCTTC
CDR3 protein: CASRGMAAGNYGYTF

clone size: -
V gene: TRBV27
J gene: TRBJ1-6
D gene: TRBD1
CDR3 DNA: TGTGCCAGCAGGCTGGGACAGGGAAATTCACCCCTCCACTTT
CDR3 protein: CASRLGQGNSPLHF

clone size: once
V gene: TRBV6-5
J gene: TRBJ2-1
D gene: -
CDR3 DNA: TGTGCCAGCAGTACGATCGGTGAGCAGTTCTTC
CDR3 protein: CASSTIGEQFF

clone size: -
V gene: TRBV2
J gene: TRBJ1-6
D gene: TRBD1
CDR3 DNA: TGTGCCAGCAGTGAGGACAGGGGGCTTAATAATTCACCCCTCCACTTT
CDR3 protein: CASSEDRGLNNSPLHF

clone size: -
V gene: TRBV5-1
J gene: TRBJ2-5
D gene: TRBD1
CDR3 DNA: TGCGCCAGCAGCTTGGTGCTAGCCAGGGGGATTGTAGAGACCCAGTACTTC
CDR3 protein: CASSLVLARGIVETQYF

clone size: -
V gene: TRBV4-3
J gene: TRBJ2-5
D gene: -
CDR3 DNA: TGCGCCAGCAGCCAAGACGAGCGTAGAGAGACCCAGTACTTC
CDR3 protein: CASSQDERRETQYF

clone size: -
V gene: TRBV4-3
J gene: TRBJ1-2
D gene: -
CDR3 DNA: TGCGCCAGCAGCCAAGAGCCGGGCCCTTATGGCTACACCTTC
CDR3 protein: CASSQEPGPYGYTF

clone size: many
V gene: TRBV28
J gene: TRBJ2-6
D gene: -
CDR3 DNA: TGTGCCAGCAGTTCGACAGGCTCTGGGGCCAACGTCCTGACTTTC
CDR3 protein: CASSSTGSGANVLTF

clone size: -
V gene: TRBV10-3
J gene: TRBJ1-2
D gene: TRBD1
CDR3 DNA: TGTGCCATCAGTGAGAACCTATACAGGGGGGGAGGCGGCTACACCTTC
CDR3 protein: CAISENLYRGGGGYTF

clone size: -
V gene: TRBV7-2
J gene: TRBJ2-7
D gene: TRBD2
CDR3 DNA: TGTGCCAGCAGCCCTTGGCGGGGGAGGACCTACGAGCAGTACTTC
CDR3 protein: CASSPWRGRTYEQYF

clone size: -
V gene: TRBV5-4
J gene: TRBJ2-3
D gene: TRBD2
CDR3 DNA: TGTGCCAGCAGCTTGGGGGGGACTAGCGGGAGTGGGACAGATACGCAGTATTTT
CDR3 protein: CASSLGGTSGSGTDTQYF

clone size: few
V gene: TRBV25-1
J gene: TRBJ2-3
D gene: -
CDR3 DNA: TGTGCCAGCAGTGAATCACGGGGGACTACAGATACGCAGTATTTT
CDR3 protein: CASSESRGTTDTQYF

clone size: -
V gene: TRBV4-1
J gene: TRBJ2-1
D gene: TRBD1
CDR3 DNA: TGCGCCAGCAGCCCGAGACAGGGTAGTGAGCAGTTCTTC
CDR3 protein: CASSPRQGSEQFF

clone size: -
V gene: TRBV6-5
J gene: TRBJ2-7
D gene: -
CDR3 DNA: TGTGCCAGCAGCAGACTCGGTACCTACGAGCAGTACTTC
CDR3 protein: CASSRLGTYEQYF

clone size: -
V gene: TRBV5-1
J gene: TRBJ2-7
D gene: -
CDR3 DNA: TGCGCCAGCAGCTTGTTTACAGGATCCTACGAGCAGTACTTC
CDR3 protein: CASSLFTGSYEQYF

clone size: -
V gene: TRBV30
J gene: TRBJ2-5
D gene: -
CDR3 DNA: TGTGCCTGGAGTCACGGGCTGGGGGGCGAGACCCAGTACTTC
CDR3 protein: CAWSHGLGGETQYF

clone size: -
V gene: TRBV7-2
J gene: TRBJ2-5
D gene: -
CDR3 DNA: TGTGCCAGCAGCAGTAGCGGCCTCGCGCAAGAGACCCAGTACTTC
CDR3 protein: CASSSSGLAQETQYF

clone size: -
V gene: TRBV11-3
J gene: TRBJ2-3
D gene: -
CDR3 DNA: TGTGCCAGCAGCTTAGGTTCGAGTTCAGGTGATACGCAGTATTTT
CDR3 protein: CASSLGSSSGDTQYF

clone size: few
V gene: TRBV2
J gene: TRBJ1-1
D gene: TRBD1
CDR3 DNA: TGTGCCAGCAGCGGACAGGGTTGGAGTGAAGCTTTCTTT
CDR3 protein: CASSGQGWSEAFF

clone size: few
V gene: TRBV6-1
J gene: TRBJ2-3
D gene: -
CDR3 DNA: TGTGCCAGCAGTCATTCCTCGGGCCCTTTGGATACGCAGTATTTT
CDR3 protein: CASSHSSGPLDTQYF

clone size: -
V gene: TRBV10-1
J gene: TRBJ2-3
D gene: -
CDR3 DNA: TGCGCCAGCAGTGGGACTATGGGAGCTAGCGCAGATACGCAGTATTTT
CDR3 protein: CASSGTMGASADTQYF

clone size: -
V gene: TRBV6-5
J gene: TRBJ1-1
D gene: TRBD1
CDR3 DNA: TGTGCCAGCAGCCCACATACAGGGGACAACACTGAAGCTTTCTTT
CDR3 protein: CASSPHTGDNTEAFF

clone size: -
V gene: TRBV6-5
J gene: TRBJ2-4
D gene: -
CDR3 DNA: TGTGCCACCCAGGCCAAAAACATTCAGTACTTC
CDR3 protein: CATQAKNIQYF